A single sample gave rise to the 14 T cell receptor beta chains below, sequenced in a study of T cell repertoires in breast cancer. Unpaired genes were suppressed by blocking oligonucleotides during a second nested PCR. A single record per CDR3 protein comes from TCRdb applying MiXCR to the emulsion pairing reads. This sample has 130 or so distinct CDR3 sequences, with 30% to 45% found just once. Paired alpha-beta TCRs of CD8+ T cells were analyzed by expanded emulsion RT-PCR. Material: CD8+ T cells. The receptors originated from a pool of human donors with breast cancer or a healthy control (not recorded which).

Sample share makes this clonotype hyperexpanded. The rearrangement joins TRBV4-2 to TRBJ2-1; the match to TRBD2 covers 11 bases. Germline V gene data show CDR1 as LGHNA and CDR2 as YNFKEQ. The ends lost 3 bases at V and 4 bases at J; junction bases unmatched: 5. The CDR3 sequence is 16 residues long. This CDR3 reads CASSQLTSGIYNEQFF. DNA of the CDR3: TGTGCCAGCAGCCAGCTGACTAGCGGGATATACAATGAGCAGTTCTTC.

This clonotype was counted a single time. An end of the junction differs from the germline gene, which may be a read error. CDR3: CASSYSLDYEQSF. CDR3 bases: TGTGCCAGCAGTTACTCATTGGATTATGAGCAGTCCTTC. The J gene is TRBJ2-1, the V gene TRBV6-2 or TRBV6-3; D gene ambiguous. The CDR3 contains 13 residues. The germline V gene encodes CDR1 MNHEY and CDR2 SVGEGT.

By frequency in the sample, this clonotype is medium-sized. The junction departs from the called germline gene at one end, perhaps through a read error. CDR3 protein: CASSSGQGAYYGYTF. DNA for the CDR3: TGTGCCAGCAGCTCGGGACAGGGGGCCTACTATGGCTATACCTTC. The chain combines TRBV7-9 with TRBJ1-2, with 12 bases that match TRBD1. This CDR3 comprises 15 residues. Germline V lookup: CDR1 SEHNR, CDR2 FQNEAQ (reference sequence).

The V and J genes are TRBV7-9 and TRBJ2-2; no reliable D call. This CDR3 is built from 14 residues. Germline V gene data show CDR1 as SEHNR and CDR2 as FQNEAQ (reference sequence). The V end was cut by 11 bases, the J end by 1 base, with 14 bases between. CDR3 sequence (DNA): TGTGCCGGCGGCCCACGGGTGAACACCGGGGAGCTGTTTTTT. Encoded protein: CAGGPRVNTGELFF.

With regard to this clonotype: The junction does not match germline at one end; this may be a read error. The chain uses TRBV19 and TRBJ1-6; D not certain. Germline V gene lookup returns CDR1 LNHDA and CDR2 SQIVND (reference sequence). The CDR3 has 17 residues. The DNA for the CDR3 is TGTGCCAGTAGTATGGATGCCGTGAGCTCCTATAATTCGCCCCTCCACTTT. Translated, it gives CASSMDAVSSYNSPLHF.

V and J are TRBV7-2 and TRBJ2-1, with a tentative D call TRBD2 (6 bases). CDR1 and CDR2 from the germline V gene are SGHTA and FQGNSA. Trimming removed 5 bases from V and 2 bases from J, with 13 bases in between. The CDR3 is 15 residues long. The CDR3 sequence is CASSQSRGTYNEQFF. Written as DNA, the CDR3 is TGTGCCAGCAGCCAATCTCGGGGGACCTACAATGAGCAGTTCTTC.

Concerning this clonotype: This may be a read error, as it is one base from a much larger clone. The V call is TRBV4-1, the J call TRBJ2-1; D might be TRBD2 (5 bases). This CDR3 contains 14 residues. Germline-derived CDR1 and CDR2 are MGHRA and YSYEKL. CDR3 region: CASSQRTLLDEQLF. The CDR3 coding sequence is TGTGCCAGCAGCCAACGGACTCTACTGGATGAGCAGCTCTTT.

This clonotype was seen repeatedly, ten times or more. One end of the junction varies from germline; a read error may be responsible. The chain carries TRBV7-3 and TRBJ2-1; the D is unclear. Per the germline V gene, CDR1 is SGHTA and CDR2 is FQGTGA. The length of the CDR3 is 13 residues. CDR3 region: CASSLGGDNEQLF. The CDR3 nucleotides are TGTGCCAGCAGCTTAGGCGGAGACAATGAGCAGCTCTTC.

This clonotype is deemed medium-sized. V is TRBV6-8 and J is TRBJ1-3; D unclear. CDR1 MNHGY and CDR2 SAAAGT come from the germline V gene. V gave up 5 bases and J gave up 2 bases, with 10 bases separating them. The CDR3 is made up of 14 amino acids. Here the CDR3 reads CASSPQTTGNTIYF. The CDR3, as DNA: TGTGCCAGCAGTCCCCAGACTACTGGAAACACCATATATTTT.

This clonotype qualifies as medium-sized. The chain couples TRBV7-2 to TRBJ1-4, with D unclear. Germline-derived CDR1 and CDR2 are SGHTA and FQGNSA. There are 13 residues in the CDR3. V lost 2 bases and J 8 bases, leaving 9 bases between the germline ends. The CDR3 DNA reads as TGTGCCAGCAGCTTAAGTGCAACGGAAAAACTGTTTTTT. Translated: CASSLSATEKLFF.

The chain links TRBV7-2 to TRBJ2-1; D perhaps matches TRBD2 (7 bases). The CDR3 has 16 amino acids. Trimming shortened V by 11 bases and J by 7 bases, and 27 bases separated the two germline ends. Germline lookup yields CDR1 SGHTA and CDR2 FQGNSA. The CDR3 bases are TGTGCCCTCAGCTTTTGTCGGGGGGCTATTTGGAATGAGCAGTTCTTC. Encoded protein: CALSFCRGAIWNEQFF.

By share, this clonotype ranks as medium-sized. V is TRBV7-9 and J is TRBJ1-5; 9 positions agree with TRBD1. Trimming took 5 bases from V and 3 from J; bases not matched to a gene: 11. Per germline, CDR1 SEHNR and CDR2 FQNEAQ (reference sequence). The CDR3 runs to 17 residues. The CDR3 region has the DNA TGTGCCAGCAGCGACCACCGGGACAGGGATCCCAATCAGCCCCAGCATTTT. This encodes CASSDHRDRDPNQPQHF.

With respect to this clonotype: A read error is possible here, since a much larger clone lies one base away. This chain links TRBV7-2 with TRBJ1-2; maybe TRBD1 (6 bases). V was shortened by 3 bases and J by 4 bases, with 9 bases between the two germline ends. The CDR3 spans 13 residues. The germline gives CDR1 SGHTA, CDR2 FQGNSA. The CDR3 protein is CASSFQGPYGYTF. CDR3 DNA sequence: TGTGCCAGCAGCTTTCAGGGGCCCTATGGCTACACCTTC.

By proportion, this clonotype is medium-sized. The rearrangement uses TRBV7-6 and TRBJ2-3, with a tentative D call TRBD1 (6 bases). Trimming shortened V by 1 base and J by 2 bases, and 10 bases separated the two germline ends. This CDR3 has 15 residues. Germline CDR1 reads SGHVS; CDR2 reads FNYEAQ. The CDR3 region has the DNA TGTGCCAGCAGCTTAGAGGACAGCTTCACAGATACGCAGTATTTT. Protein: CASSLEDSFTDTQYF.